These T cell receptor beta chains were read from a single sample in a study of blood T cell repertoires in COVID-19. Profiling relied on immunoSEQ multiplex PCR, and the TCRdb table lists in-frame clones only, not all of them. The profile shows about 200,000 clones, approximately 80% of them singletons. The sequenced sample consisted of peripheral blood. The receptors originated from a human donor with acute or convalescent COVID-19. The donor label of this sample is uncertain. Both conserved end residues are part of each CDR3. D genes are given only for firm matches. Part of the rows lack a size; the others show once, few, many or a class for expanded clones.

TRBV28	TRBJ1-3	-	-	TGTGCCAGCAGTCAGGACATCTCTGGAAACACCATATATTTT	CASSQDISGNTIYF
TRBV18	TRBJ2-2	-	TRBD2	TGTGCCAGCTCACCGACAGGACTAGCGGGAACCGGGGAGCTGTTTTTT	CASSPTGLAGTGELFF
TRBV30	TRBJ1-2	-	-	TGTGCCTGGAGTGTACCCGGACACCGTGGCTACACCTTC	CAWSVPGHRGYTF
TRBV4-1	TRBJ2-5	-	-	TGCGCCAGCAGCCAAACACGGGAGTTGGGTGAGACCCAGTACTTC	CASSQTRELGETQYF
TRBV5-6	TRBJ2-6	-	-	TGTGCCAGCAGCGCGGAAGGCAGGGGGGTCACTGGGGCCAACGTCCTGACTTTC	CASSAEGRGVTGANVLTF
TRBV19	TRBJ2-1	-	TRBD2	TGTGCCAGTAGTATTCCGGGACTAGTTCAGAGCGATGAGCAGTTCTTC	CASSIPGLVQSDEQFF
TRBV28	TRBJ1-5	-	TRBD1	TGTGCCAGCAGTCCTTGGACTACAGGGGCCGGGGAGCCCCAGCATTTT	CASSPWTTGAGEPQHF
TRBV29-1	TRBJ1-1	-	-	TGCAGCGCCTCTACAGGGTCGGACACTGAAGCTTTCTTT	CSASTGSDTEAFF
TRBV7-2	TRBJ1-2	-	-	TGTGCCAGCAGCCCTACTTACTACAGGGATGGCTACACCTTC	CASSPTYYRDGYTF
TRBV5-4	TRBJ2-2	few	-	TGTGCCAGCAGCTTGGCCGCAAGCGGAGGCGGGGAGCTGTTTTTT	CASSLAASGGGELFF
TRBV29-1	TRBJ2-5	-	-	TGCAGCGCCACGACAGGACAAGAGACCCAGTACTTC	CSATTGQETQYF
TRBV5-1	TRBJ2-5	-	TRBD1	TGCGCCAGCAGACTTGGGACAGGGGGTGGGGAGACCCAGTACTTC	CASRLGTGGGETQYF
TRBV14	TRBJ2-2	-	TRBD2	TGTGCCAGCAGCGACCTCACTAGCGGGAGGGCCGGGGAGCTGTTTTTT	CASSDLTSGRAGELFF
TRBV20-1	TRBJ2-7	-	TRBD1	TGCAGTGCTAGTTTTTCCCGGGACAGAGCAGACGAGCAGTACTTC	CSASFSRDRADEQYF
TRBV21-1	TRBJ1-1	-	-	TGTGCCAGCAGCAACGGGGGCCCCACAGGGGGGGTGCAAAACACTGAAGCTTTCTTT	CASSNGGPTGGVQNTEAFF
TRBV5-1	TRBJ1-5	-	-	TGCGCCAGCAGAACAATCCCAGGGGTTCAGCCCCAGCATTTT	CASRTIPGVQPQHF
TRBV9	TRBJ2-7	-	-	TGTGCCAGCAGCGTAGCTGCGGACAGCGGGGTTAACTCCTACGAGCAGTACTTC	CASSVAADSGVNSYEQYF
TRBV27	TRBJ1-6	-	TRBD1	TGTGCCAGCAGTACTCGGACAGGCTGGCCCCACTTT	CASSTRTGWPHF
TRBV2	TRBJ1-5	-	TRBD1	TGTGCCAGCACCTACCGGATGGACAGGGAAGGGCAGCCCCAGCATTTT	CASTYRMDREGQPQHF
TRBV21-1	TRBJ2-1	-	-	TGTGCCAGCAGCAAAGACGGCGGAAACTCCTACAATGAGCAGTTCTTC	CASSKDGGNSYNEQFF
TRBV14	TRBJ2-4	once	-	TGTGCCAGCAGCCAAGATCTTGGAGGGAGAGCCAAAAACATTCAGTACTTC	CASSQDLGGRAKNIQYF
TRBV24-1	TRBJ2-5	-	-	TGTGCCACCAGTGAAACAGGCACCTCGGGGACCCAGTACTTC	CATSETGTSGTQYF
TRBV7-2	TRBJ1-5	-	-	TGTGCCAGCAGCTTAACGTGGTCCGGTCAGCCCCAGCATTTT	CASSLTWSGQPQHF
TRBV21-1	TRBJ1-2	-	-	TGTGCCAGCAGCAAAGGAGGGGGATCCCTCAATGGCTACACCTTC	CASSKGGGSLNGYTF
TRBV30	TRBJ2-6	-	TRBD1	TGTGCCTGGAGTTGGGACAGGGATAGTTCTGGGGCCAACGTCCTGACTTTC	CAWSWDRDSSGANVLTF
TRBV3-1/TRBV3-2	TRBJ1-6	-	-	TGTGCCAGCAGCCCTCTCTCCTATAATTCACCCCTCCACTTT	CASSPLSYNSPLHF
TRBV15	TRBJ2-4	-	TRBD1	TGTGCCACCAGCAGAAGACTGACCGGGACAGGGCGGAACATTCAGTACTTC	CATSRRLTGTGRNIQYF
TRBV7-3	TRBJ2-2	-	TRBD2	TGTGCCAGCAGCTTAGATAGCGGGGCGAACACCGGGGAGCTGTTTTTT	CASSLDSGANTGELFF
TRBV6-5	TRBJ1-1	-	-	TGTGCCAGCAGTTACTCGACAGGAGGTACTGAAGCTTTCTTT	CASSYSTGGTEAFF
TRBV6-5	TRBJ2-7	-	TRBD1	TGTGCCAGCAGTTACGACAGGGTCGAAACCTACGAGCAGTACTTC	CASSYDRVETYEQYF
TRBV5-4	TRBJ2-1	-	-	TGTGCCACCCGGGGTTCTTCCTACAATGAGCAGTTCTTC	CATRGSSYNEQFF
TRBV15	TRBJ2-7	few	TRBD2	TGTGCCACCAGCAGAGATCAGGGGACTAGCGGGAGCGGCTACGAGCAGTACTTC	CATSRDQGTSGSGYEQYF
TRBV29-1	TRBJ2-7	-	-	TGCAGCGTTGCCAGGTCCGACGCGGAGCAGTACTTC	CSVARSDAEQYF
TRBV19	TRBJ2-2	-	-	TGTGCCAGTAGTATCGACTTCCACACCGGGGAGCTGTTTTTT	CASSIDFHTGELFF
TRBV5-4	TRBJ2-5	-	TRBD1	TGTGCCAGCAGCATCCGGACAGGGGGCGCGGGAGAGACCCAGTACTTC	CASSIRTGGAGETQYF
TRBV3-1/TRBV3-2	TRBJ1-1	-	-	TGTGCCAGCAGCCACCCAAATGGCGGTGAAGCTTTCTTT	CASSHPNGGEAFF
TRBV12-3/TRBV12-4	TRBJ1-2	-	-	TGTGCCAGCTCGGCGGATTCCTCATATGGCTACACCTTC	CASSADSSYGYTF
TRBV28	TRBJ1-3	few	-	TGTGCCAGCAGTCCAGGGTCATTCAACACCATATATTTT	CASSPGSFNTIYF
TRBV23-1	TRBJ2-3	-	-	TGCGCCAGCAGTCAACGGGAAGTTGAGGGAGATACGCAGTATTTT	CASSQREVEGDTQYF
TRBV5-8	TRBJ2-1	-	TRBD2	TGTGCCAGCAGCTCGGGGGGGACTAGAGGGAGTGAGCAGTTCTTC	CASSSGGTRGSEQFF
TRBV5-1	TRBJ2-5	-	TRBD2	TGCGCCAGCAGCTTGGGAGGAAGTAGCGGGAAGCAAGAGACCCAGTACTTC	CASSLGGSSGKQETQYF
TRBV6-5	TRBJ1-4	-	-	TGTGCCAGCAGTCTCAGGGGAGTTGAAAAACTGTTTTTT	CASSLRGVEKLFF
TRBV25-1	TRBJ2-5	-	-	TGTGCCAGCAGTGAACACGGGGGGCGCCCACCGACCCAGTACTTC	CASSEHGGRPPTQYF
TRBV23-1	TRBJ1-1	-	TRBD1	TGCGCCAGCAGGAGGGACAGGGATCGAGGGACTGAAGCTTTCTTT	CASRRDRDRGTEAFF
TRBV10-1	TRBJ1-1	-	TRBD1	TGCGCCAGCAAGACAGGGGACTTGAACACTGAAGCTTTCTTT	CASKTGDLNTEAFF
TRBV7-3	TRBJ2-3	once	TRBD2	TGTGCCAGCAGCCTAAGTGGACTAGCGAAAGATACGCAGTATTTT	CASSLSGLAKDTQYF
TRBV11-2	TRBJ2-7	-	-	TGTGCCAGCAGCCCGGGTACACGGCTCCACGAGCAGTACTTC	CASSPGTRLHEQYF
TRBV20-1	TRBJ1-2	-	TRBD1	TGCAGTGCTAGTACCCGCTGGACAGGGGACAACTATGGCTACACCTTC	CSASTRWTGDNYGYTF
TRBV5-1	TRBJ1-4	-	-	TGCGCCAGCAGCTTGGTCCAGGGCGGAAAACTGTTTTTT	CASSLVQGGKLFF
TRBV9	TRBJ2-5	-	TRBD2	TGTGCCAGCAGCGTAGGCGGGAGGGAGGAGAAGACCCAGTACTTC	CASSVGGREEKTQYF
TRBV4-1	TRBJ1-2	-	TRBD1	TGCGCCAGCAGCCAAGCGACAGGGACAGAGCTAAACTATGGCTACACCTTC	CASSQATGTELNYGYTF